Below are 24 T cell receptor beta chains sequenced from a single sample in a study of blood T cell repertoires in COVID-19. TCRdb keeps only in-frame clones here, not all; method: immunoSEQ multiplex PCR. The sample gives 250,000 to 350,000 clones, about nine tenths of which show up once; less than 3% is in the top ten. Sequencing used peripheral blood. These receptors came from a woman aged 25-40 years with COVID-19, enrolled during active disease.

This chain joins TRBV2 and TRBJ1-1; a weak D match, TRBD1 (6 bases). The CDR3 sequence is 15 residues long. Germline values: CDR1 SNHLY, CDR2 FYNNEI. V lost 4 bases and J lost 2, with 14 bases in between. The CDR3 coding sequence is TGTGCCAGCAGTGGACAGCCGGGACATAACACTGAAGCTTTCTTT. It is translated as CASSGQPGHNTEAFF.

The rearrangement joins TRBV19 to TRBJ1-5; D call uncertain. V was clipped by 4 bases and J by 0 bases, with 10 bases between them. In germline, CDR1 is LNHDA, CDR2 SQIVND (reference sequence). This CDR3 has 15 residues. The chain's CDR3 is CASSTLSYSNQPQHF. The CDR3 DNA reads TGTGCCAGTAGTACCCTCTCTTATAGCAATCAGCCCCAGCATTTT.

The chain recombines TRBV7-2 with TRBJ2-5; 13 bases agree with TRBD2. This CDR3 region has 16 residues. The V segment lost 2 bases and the J segment 4 bases; nucleotides outside the gene matches: 4. The germline V gene encodes CDR1 SGHTA and CDR2 FQGNSA. The CDR3 is CASSLPLAGGTETQYF. The CDR3 nucleotides are TGTGCCAGCAGCTTACCACTAGCGGGAGGGACAGAGACCCAGTACTTC.

Here the CDR3 reads CASSLYISGDTEAFF. CDR3 nucleotides: TGTGCCAGCAGTTTATATATCAGCGGAGACACTGAAGCTTTCTTT. The gene calls are TRBV6-6 and TRBJ1-1; the D is unclear. CDR1 and CDR2 from the germline V gene are MNHNY and SVGAGI (reference sequence). This CDR3 comprises 15 residues. Trimming cost V 4 bases and J 3 bases, with 15 bases left between them.

The chain combines TRBV3-1 (or the pseudogene TRBV3-2) with TRBJ1-5; D uncertain. Germline V CDR1 and CDR2: LGHDT, YNNKEL (reference sequence). The CDR3 length is 16 residues. Deletions cut 0 bases from V and 11 bases from J, with 20 bases between. As DNA, the CDR3 is TGTGCCAGCAGCCAAGATCTTCCAGGAGCGGGGAGGGCCCAGCATTTT. It is translated as CASSQDLPGAGRAQHF.

The rearrangement uses TRBV6-5 and TRBJ2-2; 7 nucleotides align to TRBD1. In germline, CDR1 is MNHEY, CDR2 SVGAGI. The CDR3 sequence is 14 residues long. Germline trimming cut 11 bases from V and 0 bases from J; bases unmatched to any gene: 6. In DNA, the CDR3 is TGTGCCGAACAGGGGTCCTCGAACACCGGGGAGCTGTTTTTT. This encodes CAEQGSSNTGELFF.

The CDR3: CASSLEPASGRSLSTDTQYF. DNA of the CDR3: TGCGCCAGCAGCTTGGAACCGGCTAGCGGGAGATCCCTTAGCACAGATACGCAGTATTTT. The chain is built from TRBV5-1 and TRBJ2-3, with TRBD2 matching over 10 bases. The trim removed 0 bases at V and 0 bases at J, leaving 13 bases unmatched. This CDR3 spans 20 amino acids. Germline V CDR1 and CDR2: SGHRS, YFSETQ. The complete variable domain, with remaining parts taken from reference TRBV5-1 and TRBJ2-3, reads KAGVTQTPRYLIKTRGQQVTLSCSPISGHRSVSWYQQTPGQGLQFLFEYFSETQRNKGNFPGRFSGRQFSNSRSEMNVSTLELGDSALYLCASSLEPASGRSLSTDTQYFGPGTRLTVL.

V is TRBV30 and J is TRBJ2-7; 8 bases map to TRBD1. The V gene's germline CDR1 is GTSNPN and CDR2 SVGIG (reference sequence). There are 13 residues in the CDR3. The V and J ends lost 7 bases and 6 bases, in that order; junction bases with no gene match: 11. CDR3 amino acids: CAYAGQGRGEQYF. CDR3 in DNA: TGTGCCTACGCCGGACAGGGCAGGGGCGAGCAGTACTTC.

This chain connects TRBV6-1 to TRBJ1-2; D gene ambiguous. CDR1 and CDR2 (germline): MNHNS, SASEGT. The V end was cut by 0 bases, the J end by 4 bases, with 9 bases between. The CDR3 length is 14 residues. The DNA for the CDR3 is TGTGCCAGCAGTGAAGCGAGGCCGATCTATGGCTACACCTTC. Translation: CASSEARPIYGYTF.

The chain is built from TRBV5-1 and TRBJ1-4, with TRBD1 identical over 7 bases. This CDR3 comprises 16 residues. The ends lost 0 bases at V and 7 bases at J; junction bases unmatched: 9. CDR1 and CDR2 from the germline V gene are SGHRS and YFSETQ. CDR3 nucleotide sequence: TGCGCCAGCAGCTTGGTCACCGGGACAGAGGGTGAAAAACTGTTTTTT. Amino acids: CASSLVTGTEGEKLFF.

J is TRBJ2-2 and V is TRBV10-3, with 11 nucleotides matching TRBD1. CDR1 ENHRY and CDR2 SYGVKD come from the germline V gene. After removal of 5 bases from V and 5 bases from J, the junction contained 4 bases not matched to a gene. This CDR3 region has 15 residues. The CDR3: CAISRTGGLTGELFF. The CDR3, as DNA: TGTGCCATCAGTAGGACAGGGGGCTTAACCGGGGAGCTGTTTTTT.

The chain carries TRBV19 and TRBJ1-1; D gene ambiguous. The germline V gene encodes CDR1 LNHDA and CDR2 SQIVND (reference sequence). V lost 5 bases and J 0 bases, leaving 10 bases between the germline ends. The CDR3 totals 14 residues. CDR3 coding DNA: TGTGCCAGTAGTCTGGAAGCGGTGAACACTGAAGCTTTCTTT. The encoded protein is CASSLEAVNTEAFF.

The CDR3 DNA is TGTGCCAGCAGTTTATCGAAAAGCGGGGGCACTGAAGCTTTCTTT. Its protein product is CASSLSKSGGTEAFF. V usage is TRBV27 and J usage is TRBJ1-1; tentative D call: TRBD1 (5 bases). Germline V gene data show CDR1 as MNHEY and CDR2 as SMNVEV (reference sequence). The CDR3 has 15 amino acids. The V end was cut by 0 bases, the J end by 4 bases, with 12 bases between.

This clone was recorded once. The chain has TRBV12-3 or TRBV12-4 and TRBJ1-1; D perhaps matches TRBD1 (5 bases). The CDR3 totals 13 residues. V dropped 5 bases and J dropped 5 bases, with 12 bases sitting between them. CDR3 bases: TGTGCCAGCAGTCGGCATCAGGGAACTGAAGCTTTCTTT. Translation: CASSRHQGTEAFF.

This clone was recorded a few times. The rearrangement joins TRBV25-1 to TRBJ1-5; 9 bases align to TRBD1. The CDR3 contains 16 residues. The V gene's germline CDR1 is MGHDK and CDR2 SYGVNS. Trimming removed 2 bases from V and 3 bases from J; junction bases left unmatched: 5. The DNA for the CDR3 is TGTGCCAGCAGTGAAGATAGGACAGGGGACAATCAGCCCCAGCATTTT. Its protein product is CASSEDRTGDNQPQHF.

Comments on this clone: Within the sample, other DNA sequences also encode this same CDR3. The gene calls are TRBV5-5 and TRBJ2-5; D gene unclear. Trimming stripped 0 bases from V and 1 base from J, with 4 bases between. The CDR3 is 13 residues long. Germline V gene data show CDR1 as SGHKS and CDR2 as YYEKEE (reference sequence). The CDR3 region has the DNA TGTGCCAGCAGCTTGGGGCCCCAAGAGACCCAGTACTTC. This encodes CASSLGPQETQYF.

The chain has TRBV19 and TRBJ2-1; weak D call: TRBD2 (6 bases). V shed 3 bases and J shed 2 bases, with 11 bases lying between them. CDR3 length: 15 residues. Germline lookup yields CDR1 LNHDA and CDR2 SQIVND (reference sequence). The CDR3 DNA sequence: TGTGCCAGTAGTATCGAGGAGGGACCCTACAATGAGCAGTTCTTC. Its protein is CASSIEEGPYNEQFF.

This clone appeared once. The same CDR3 can be traced to other DNA sequences in this sample. This chain links TRBV2 with TRBJ2-7; D may be TRBD1 (5 bases). Germline CDR1 is SNHLY and CDR2 is FYNNEI. This CDR3 spans 12 amino acids. V shed 7 bases and J shed 4 bases, with 11 bases lying between them. The CDR3: CASTAGSYEQYF. The CDR3, as DNA: TGTGCCAGCACGGCAGGGTCATACGAGCAGTACTTC.

The chain uses TRBV3-1 (or the pseudogene TRBV3-2) and TRBJ1-2; possible D gene TRBD1, 6 bases. The CDR3 has 13 residues. The germline V gene encodes CDR1 LGHDT and CDR2 YNNKEL (reference sequence). V gave up 4 bases and J gave up 6 bases, with 12 bases separating them. CDR3: CASSLGGGDGYTF. CDR3 DNA sequence: TGTGCCAGCAGCCTAGGGGGGGGAGATGGCTACACCTTC.

V is TRBV5-6 and J is TRBJ2-7, with D possibly being TRBD2 (6 bases). The CDR3 is 15 residues long. Germline loops: CDR1 SGHDT, CDR2 YYEEEE. The V end was cut by 3 bases, the J end by 3 bases, with 16 bases between. CDR3 DNA sequence: TGTGCCAGCAGCTCACACGGGACTGGCTTCTACGAGCAGTACTTC. Translation gives CASSSHGTGFYEQYF. Looking up the rest from reference TRBV5-6 and TRBJ2-7 gives the full variable domain: DAGVTQSPTHLIKTRGQQVTLRCSPKSGHDTVSWYQQALGQGPQFIFQYYEEEERQRGNFPDRFSGHQFPNYSSELNVNALLLGDSALYLCASSSHGTGFYEQYFGPGTRLTVT.

The chain links TRBV2 to TRBJ1-6; a weak D match, TRBD1 (6 bases). CDR1 is SNHLY and CDR2 is FYNNEI in the germline V gene. V lost 4 bases and J 7 bases, leaving 14 bases between the germline ends. This CDR3 has 15 amino acids. CDR3 DNA sequence: TGTGCCAGCAGTGTTAACAGGGTTTTAAATTCACCCCTCCACTTT. This encodes CASSVNRVLNSPLHF.

The chain links TRBV5-1 to TRBJ1-1; TRBD1 aligns across 11 bases. There are 15 residues in the CDR3. CDR1 and CDR2 (germline): SGHRS, YFSETQ. The junction had 3 bases not matched to a gene; V was cut back by 1 base and J by 4 bases. In DNA, the CDR3 is TGCGCCAGCAGCTTGACAGGACAGGGGGCCACTGAAGCTTTCTTT. Encoded protein: CASSLTGQGATEAFF.

This clone was detected once. This chain uses TRBV7-2 with TRBJ2-4; TRBD1 agrees at 10 bases. V shed 5 bases and J 6 bases; nucleotides not matched to a gene: 7. CDR3 length: 15 amino acids. CDR1 SGHTA and CDR2 FQGNSA come from the germline V gene. The CDR3 coding sequence is TGTGCCAGCAGCCGGGACAGGGGATTCTTAAACATTCAGTACTTC. The encoded protein is CASSRDRGFLNIQYF.

The V call is TRBV12-5, the J call TRBJ2-2; maybe TRBD1 (6 bases). The ends were cut back, 1 base at V and 4 bases at J, with 13 bases in the middle. The CDR3 spans 16 residues. The germline V gene has CDR1 LGHNT and CDR2 FRNRAP. CDR3 in DNA: TGTGCTAGTGGTTTGGCCAGCGGACAGTTCACCGGGGAGCTGTTTTTT. Protein: CASGLASGQFTGELFF.